Here is one T cell receptor (beta chain) with its context. What it binds is not known. These data come from a study of cytomegalovirus exposure and HLA in healthy donors. Study-wide results and caveats: In a later analysis, TCR beta V- and J-gene trimming showed a link to a missense DCLRE1C variant. Immune exposure information available was restricted to CMV serostatus. Per a later analysis, HLA-associated TCR beta chains showed more clonal expansion than other, equally common TCR beta chains. Among TCR sequences, most were rare, though some public TCRs appeared in many donors.

The CDR3 runs to 15 residues. Trimming at V came to 7 bases and at J to 6 bases, leaving 6 bases not matched to a gene. Germline values: CDR1 MNHEY, CDR2 SVGAGI. Primers: 60 Vbeta forward and 13 Jbeta reverse. The data were produced by immunoSEQ multiplex PCR, yet TCRdb's version contains in-frame clones alone and is incomplete. The data hold 65,000 to 95,000 clones, with around 79% observed a single time. Sequencing used PBMCs. This clonotype was sampled from a man aged 25 to 40 in good health and CMV-seronegative. The rearrangement joins TRBV6-5 to TRBJ2-2; TRBD2 aligns across 12 bases. This CDR3 reads CASKWTSGDSGELFF. The DNA for the CDR3 is TGTGCCAGCAAATGGACTAGCGGGGACTCCGGGGAGCTGTTTTTT.